One sample yielded the 28 T cell receptor beta chains listed below, sequenced in a study of blood T cell repertoires in COVID-19. Profiling relied on immunoSEQ multiplex PCR, and the TCRdb table lists in-frame clones only, not all of them. Here the sample spans about 180,000 clones, 80% being singletons. Sample: PBMCs or T cells enriched from blood (not recorded which). Receptors were obtained from a man aged 55 to 70 who had been exposed to COVID-19.

The rearrangement joins TRBV24-1 to TRBJ2-2; 8 nucleotides agree with TRBD2. V gave up 3 bases and J gave up 0 bases; unmatched junction bases: 11. The CDR3 spans 19 residues. Germline assignment: CDR1 KGHDR and CDR2 SFDVKD. The CDR3 DNA follows: TGTGCCACCAGTGATGGTCCGCCTAGCGGGCTTCCGAACACCGGGGAGCTGTTTTTT. Its translation: CATSDGPPSGLPNTGELFF.

The V and J genes are TRBV29-1 and TRBJ2-2; possibly TRBD1 for D (6 bases). Germline lookup yields CDR1 SQVTM and CDR2 ANQGSEA. Between the trimmed V and J ends, which lost 1 base and 1 base, there was a span of 7 bases. The CDR3 totals 14 residues. In nucleotides, the CDR3 is TGCAGCGTTGAAGTGGGACAGAACACCGGGGAGCTGTTTTTT. Its translation: CSVEVGQNTGELFF.

V and J are TRBV29-1 and TRBJ1-1, with D maybe TRBD1 (6 bases). Trimming took 7 bases from V and 3 from J, leaving 12 bases between them. The CDR3 contains 12 residues. CDR1 is SQVTM, CDR2 ANQGSEA, per germline. The CDR3 DNA is TGCAGCGCGGACAGAGAGTACACTGAAGCTTTCTTT. It translates to CSADREYTEAFF.

This clone has more than one count but fewer than ten. V usage is TRBV29-1 and J usage is TRBJ2-2, with 7 bases lining up with TRBD1. CDR3 length equals 14 residues. V was pared by 7 bases and J by 5 bases, with 10 bases of the junction left unmatched. CDR1 and CDR2 (germline): SQVTM, ANQGSEA. CDR3 nucleotide sequence: TGCAGCGCAACCACGGGACAGACGACCGGGGAGCTGTTTTTT. Protein sequence: CSATTGQTTGELFF.

Only one count was recorded for this clone. One end of the junction does not line up with germline, which may come from a read error. This chain joins TRBV7-8 and TRBJ2-3; 10 nucleotides align to TRBD2. The CDR3 has 13 residues. Germline assignment: CDR1 SGHVS and CDR2 FQNEAQ. CDR3 sequence reads: CASSLAGADTQYF. The CDR3 nucleotides are TGTGCCAGCAGCCTAGCGGGAGCAGATACGCAGTATTTT.

The rearrangement joins TRBV7-9 to TRBJ2-2; 11 bases agree with TRBD2. The CDR3 runs 14 residues. J gave up 6 bases and V 5 bases, and 2 bases lay outside the gene matches. Looked up from germline, CDR1 is SEHNR and CDR2 is FQNEAQ (reference sequence). The CDR3 reads CASSEGLAAGELFF. CDR3 DNA: TGTGCCAGCAGCGAGGGACTAGCGGCCGGGGAGCTGTTTTTT.

The J gene is TRBJ2-7, the V gene TRBV6-5, with D perhaps matching TRBD1 (5 bases). Trimming took 6 bases from V and 2 from J, leaving 11 bases between them. Germline V gives CDR1 MNHEY, CDR2 SVGAGI. The CDR3 sequence is 13 residues long. The CDR3 reads CASSVSTAYEQYF. CDR3 bases: TGTGCCAGCAGCGTATCGACAGCCTACGAGCAGTACTTC.

The chain joins TRBV19 to TRBJ2-3; TRBD2 matches 10 bases. This CDR3 region has 16 residues. After removal of 3 bases from V and 5 bases from J, the junction contained 8 bases not matched to a gene. CDR1 and CDR2 (germline): LNHDA, SQIVND (reference sequence). CDR3 DNA sequence: TGTGCCAGTAGTATGGGAGCGGGAGGGCCCAGAGATACGCAGTATTTT. This encodes CASSMGAGGPRDTQYF.

The chain recombines TRBV11-3 with TRBJ2-2; 13 nucleotides agree with TRBD2. In germline, CDR1 is SGHNT, CDR2 YENEEA. This CDR3 contains 18 residues. The V segment lost 4 bases and the J segment 3 bases; nucleotides outside the gene matches: 8. For the CDR3, the DNA is TGTGCCAGCAGCTCCAGGACTAGCGGGAGTTCCGACACCGGGGAGCTGTTTTTT. Its translation is CASSSRTSGSSDTGELFF.

In this sample, this clone is medium-sized. The chain joins TRBV19 to TRBJ1-1; 9 nucleotides agree with TRBD1. V shed 5 bases and J 4 bases; nucleotides not matched to a gene: 5. Germline V gene data show CDR1 as LNHDA and CDR2 as SQIVND (reference sequence). The CDR3 totals 14 residues. The CDR3 region has the DNA TGTGCCAGTAGTGCAAACAGGGGGCTCACTGAAGCTTTCTTT. It encodes CASSANRGLTEAFF.

V usage is TRBV2 and J usage is TRBJ2-6, with 10 bases identical to TRBD1. CDR1 and CDR2 (germline): SNHLY, FYNNEI. The CDR3 length is 17 residues. With V trimmed by 7 bases and J by 4 bases, 10 bases remained unmatched. CDR3 region: CASNRDRGYGGANVLTF. Written as DNA, the CDR3 is TGTGCCAGCAACAGGGACAGGGGTTATGGAGGGGCCAACGTCCTGACTTTC.

The chain links TRBV9 to TRBJ2-1, with TRBD2 matching over 13 bases. The V segment lost 0 bases and the J segment 4 bases; nucleotides outside the gene matches: 4. Looked up from germline, CDR1 is SGDLS and CDR2 is YYNGEE. The CDR3 has 17 amino acids. The CDR3 DNA reads TGTGCCAGCAGCGTAGTGGGGACTAGCGGGAAATACAATGAGCAGTTCTTC. Its translation: CASSVVGTSGKYNEQFF. Supplemented by reference TRBV9 and TRBJ2-1, the full variable domain reads DSGVTQTPKHLITATGQRVTLRCSPRSGDLSVYWYQQSLDQGLQFLIQYYNGEERAKGNILERFSAQQFPDLHSELNLSSLELGDSALYFCASSVVGTSGKYNEQFFGPGTRLTVL.

The chain links TRBV3-1 (or the pseudogene TRBV3-2) to TRBJ1-1; D might be TRBD1 (6 bases). This CDR3 spans 15 amino acids. The V and J ends lost 8 bases and 4 bases respectively, with 20 bases between them. Germline CDR1 LGHDT, CDR2 YNNKEL (reference sequence). CDR3 bases: TGTGCCAGCGGTAAGACAGGCGGGGGGGGCACTGAAGCTTTCTTT. It translates to CASGKTGGGGTEAFF.

The CDR3 loop is CAWSVRQGGSAGYTF. CDR3 bases: TGTGCCTGGAGTGTAAGACAGGGAGGTTCGGCTGGCTACACCTTC. The chain links TRBV30 to TRBJ1-2, with 7 nucleotides matching TRBD1. With V trimmed by 0 bases and J by 7 bases, 11 bases remained unmatched. This CDR3 comprises 15 residues. The germline V gene encodes CDR1 GTSNPN and CDR2 SVGIG (reference sequence).

This chain links TRBV20-1 with TRBJ1-2, with 11 bases identical to TRBD1. The CDR3 spans 13 residues. Unmatched junction bases numbered 5, after V lost 3 bases and J lost 8 bases. CDR1 is DFQATT and CDR2 is SNEGSKA in the germline V gene (reference sequence). CDR3 sequence: CSASGTGGNGYTF. The CDR3 coding sequence is TGCAGTGCTAGTGGGACAGGGGGGAACGGCTACACCTTC.

This clone was recorded a few times. The chain employs TRBV5-1 and TRBJ1-3, with 7 bases that match TRBD1. After removal of 4 bases from V and 1 base from J, the junction contained 5 bases not matched to a gene. The germline V gene encodes CDR1 SGHRS and CDR2 YFSETQ. CDR3 length: 15 residues. The CDR3 here is CASSRVQGSGNTIYF. Here the CDR3 DNA reads TGCGCCAGCAGCCGGGTACAGGGGTCTGGAAACACCATATATTTT.

The chain has TRBV30 and TRBJ1-2, with D possibly being TRBD1 (6 bases). Trimming left V 0 bases short and J 4 bases short, with 18 bases between. Germline V lookup: CDR1 GTSNPN, CDR2 SVGIG (reference sequence). The CDR3 consists of 16 residues. The CDR3 is CAWSVPLQQGPYGYTF. In DNA form, the CDR3 reads TGTGCCTGGAGTGTACCCCTACAACAGGGACCCTATGGCTACACCTTC.

V is TRBV5-1 and J is TRBJ2-7; 8 nucleotides align to TRBD1. The CDR3 is 15 residues long. Germline values: CDR1 SGHRS, CDR2 YFSETQ. J lost 1 base, V lost 0 bases, and 3 bases had no gene match. CDR3 nucleotides: TGCGCCAGCAGCTTGGGGGACAGGATTTCCTACGAGCAGTACTTC. This codes for CASSLGDRISYEQYF.

This clone has a handful of counts. The V gene is TRBV7-9, the J gene TRBJ2-7; TRBD2 agrees at 7 bases. V was pared by 1 base and J by 3 bases, with 15 bases of the junction left unmatched. The germline V gene has CDR1 SEHNR and CDR2 FQNEAQ (reference sequence). The CDR3 has 18 residues. CDR3 region: CASSLGGVGGSGIYEQYF. Written as DNA, the CDR3 is TGTGCCAGCAGCTTAGGAGGTGTTGGCGGGAGTGGGATCTACGAGCAGTACTTC.

This clone was picked up a small number of times. The CDR3 loop is CASHRAGNEKLFF. The CDR3 nucleotides are TGTGCCAGCCACCGTGCGGGAAATGAAAAACTGTTTTTT. This chain joins TRBV2 and TRBJ1-4; D unresolved. The germline V gene encodes CDR1 SNHLY and CDR2 FYNNEI. V gave up 8 bases and J gave up 5 bases, with 12 bases separating them. The CDR3 runs 13 residues.

The rearrangement links TRBV15 to TRBJ2-7; 7 bases are shared with TRBD1. J was trimmed by 6 bases and V by 0 bases; bases with no gene match: 8. Germline CDR1 and CDR2: LNHNV and YYDKDF (reference sequence). CDR3 length: 15 amino acids. The CDR3 DNA sequence: TGTGCCACCAGCAGAGATTTAGTAACAGGGGCCGAGCAGTACTTC. This translates into CATSRDLVTGAEQYF. The whole variable domain, filled in from reference TRBV15 and TRBJ2-7, reads DAMVIQNPRYQVTQFGKPVTLSCSQTLNHNVMYWYQQKSSQAPKLLFHYYDKDFNNEADTPDNFQSRRPNTSFCFLDIRSPGLGDTAMYLCATSRDLVTGAEQYFGPGTRLTVT.

The J gene is TRBJ2-7, the V gene TRBV19; D is undetermined. From germline, CDR1 is LNHDA and CDR2 SQIVND (reference sequence). This CDR3 is built from 16 residues. Trimming took 3 bases from V and 3 from J, leaving 18 bases between them. The CDR3 region has the DNA TGTGCCAGTAGTATTAGAGCCACACGCACTAACTACGAGCAGTACTTC. Its protein product is CASSIRATRTNYEQYF.

Written as DNA, the CDR3 is TGTGCCAGCAGTTTAAGTAGGAATCCGGGTGGCTACACCTTC. This gives the protein CASSLSRNPGGYTF. The chain couples TRBV28 to TRBJ1-2, with D unresolved. V lost 2 bases and J lost 7, with 14 bases in between. CDR1 MDHEN and CDR2 SYDVKM come from the germline V gene. The CDR3 consists of 14 residues.

This clone showed up just a few times. This chain connects TRBV27 to TRBJ2-2; D is perhaps TRBD1 (5 bases). Germline loops: CDR1 MNHEY, CDR2 SMNVEV (reference sequence). V gave up 0 bases and J gave up 7 bases, with 6 bases separating them. CDR3 size: 13 residues. The CDR3 DNA sequence: TGTGCCAGCAGTTTATCCCAGGGCGGGGAGCTGTTTTTT. This sequence encodes CASSLSQGGELFF.

The chain joins TRBV27 to TRBJ1-3, with TRBD1 matching over 8 bases. Germline V gives CDR1 MNHEY, CDR2 SMNVEV (reference sequence). This CDR3 spans 17 amino acids. The V and J ends lost 6 bases and 2 bases, in that order; junction bases with no gene match: 12. The CDR3 DNA is TGTGCCAGCAGATATCCCCCCAGGGGGCCTACTGGAAACACCATATATTTT. It specifies CASRYPPRGPTGNTIYF.

The chain recombines TRBV6-5 with TRBJ2-7; perhaps TRBD1 as D (6 bases). V was pared by 5 bases and J by 4 bases, with 15 bases between. CDR1 is MNHEY, CDR2 SVGAGI, per germline. The CDR3 runs 14 residues. Here the CDR3 reads CASSQGTVNYEQYF. The CDR3 DNA follows: TGTGCCAGCAGTCAGGGGACGGTCAATTACGAGCAGTACTTC.

With respect to this clone: Other DNA sequences in this sample translate to the same CDR3. J is TRBJ1-5 and V is TRBV27; D not resolved. Germline assignment: CDR1 MNHEY and CDR2 SMNVEV (reference sequence). V shed 8 bases and J shed 1 base, with 9 bases lying between them. The CDR3 has 13 residues. CDR3 DNA: TGTGCCAGCTCAAGTCGGAGCAATCAGCCCCAGCATTTT. It is translated as CASSSRSNQPQHF.

The CDR3: CASSVDTGNIYGYTF. The CDR3 DNA is TGTGCCAGCAGCGTAGATACAGGGAACATCTATGGCTACACCTTC. The chain couples TRBV9 to TRBJ1-2, with D possibly being TRBD1 (6 bases). Germline V gives CDR1 SGDLS, CDR2 YYNGEE. V was trimmed by 0 bases and J by 4 bases, leaving 13 bases between them. The CDR3 totals 15 residues.